Each of the 8 T cell receptor beta chains below was sequenced from the same sample in a study of T cell responses to AZD1222 COVID-19 vaccine (dated by TCRdb to 2020 to 2022). The time point label of this sample denotes: about 28 days (+/-7) after the second vaccine dose. The library was generated by the immunoSEQ multiplex PCR assay. This immuneACCESS table, as held by TCRdb, lists in-frame sequences with V and J called but not all clones. Of the missing ones, under half trace to an unresolved V gene in checked studies; the others have no known cause. The sample table lists about 120,000 clones, roughly 91% of them with a count of one. The biggest ten clones account for about 1% of the sample. Specimen: peripheral blood, collected 28 days after the second AZD1222 dose. The receptors derive from an adult who received the AZD1222 COVID-19 vaccine.

The chain uses TRBV28 and TRBJ1-2, with D perhaps matching TRBD1 (6 bases). Trimming took 9 bases from V and 3 from J, leaving 17 bases between them. CDR3 size: 14 residues. From germline, CDR1 is MDHEN and CDR2 SYDVKM. CDR3 region: CASIQGKGYYGYTF. Here the CDR3 DNA reads TGTGCCAGTATACAGGGAAAGGGATACTATGGCTACACCTTC.

The chain links TRBV6-2 or TRBV6-3 to TRBJ2-7, with 7 nucleotides matching TRBD2. The ends lost 4 bases at V and 2 bases at J; junction bases unmatched: 8. This CDR3 is built from 15 residues. Germline lookup yields CDR1 MNHEY and CDR2 SVGEGT. In DNA, the CDR3 is TGTGCCAGCAGTTCGTACGGGACTATAGCCTACGAGCAGTACTTC. As protein: CASSSYGTIAYEQYF.

The gene calls are TRBV30 and TRBJ1-1; D not resolved. Trimming took off 3 bases at V and 1 base at J, with 12 bases between the two ends. Germline-derived CDR1 and CDR2 are GTSNPN and SVGIG (reference sequence). The CDR3 totals 14 residues. As DNA, the CDR3 is TGTGCCTGGAGCGCCAGTTGGACGAACACTGAAGCTTTCTTT. This codes for CAWSASWTNTEAFF. Drawing the rest from reference TRBV30 and TRBJ1-1, the complete variable domain is SQTIHQWPATLVQPVGSPLSLECTVEGTSNPNLYWYRQAAGRGLQLLFYSVGIGQISSEVPQNLSASRPQDRQFILSSKKLLLSDSGFYLCAWSASWTNTEAFFGQGTRLTVV.

The genes are TRBV10-3 and TRBJ1-2; unclear D gene. Trimming took off 4 bases at V and 3 bases at J, with 9 bases between the two ends. This CDR3 contains 13 residues. Germline values: CDR1 ENHRY, CDR2 SYGVKD. CDR3: CAISVRVDYGYTF. The DNA of the CDR3 is TGTGCCATCAGTGTACGGGTAGACTATGGCTACACCTTC.

This chain uses TRBV12-3 or TRBV12-4 with TRBJ1-1, with D perhaps TRBD1 (6 bases). The CDR3 consists of 12 residues. V gave up 5 bases and J gave up 10 bases, with 14 bases separating them. CDR3 sequence: CASSTRGAAAFF. In DNA form, the CDR3 reads TGTGCCAGCAGTACCCGGGGGGCAGCAGCTTTCTTT.

The chain couples TRBV5-5 to TRBJ2-7, with TRBD2 identical over 11 bases. CDR1 is SGHKS and CDR2 is YYEKEE in the germline V gene (reference sequence). V was pared by 7 bases and J by 1 base, with 7 bases of the junction left unmatched. The CDR3 consists of 15 residues. CDR3 sequence reads: CASGLAGGGSYEQYF. CDR3 sequence (DNA): TGTGCCAGCGGGCTAGCGGGAGGCGGGTCCTACGAGCAGTACTTC.

The V call is TRBV5-1, the J call TRBJ2-3; D not resolved. This CDR3 is built from 12 residues. Trimming shortened V by 1 base and J by 6 bases, and 6 bases separated the two germline ends. Looked up from germline, CDR1 is SGHRS and CDR2 is YFSETQ. CDR3 sequence reads: CASSLPGDTQYF. The CDR3 DNA reads as TGCGCCAGCAGCTTGCCTGGGGATACGCAGTATTTT.

The chain joins TRBV7-3 to TRBJ2-2, with 8 bases lining up with TRBD1. The length of the CDR3 is 13 residues. The germline V gene has CDR1 SGHTA and CDR2 FQGTGA. V lost 5 bases and J lost 7; bases outside the gene matches: 3. CDR3 sequence: CASSDRGHGELFF. DNA for the CDR3: TGTGCCAGCAGCGACAGGGGTCACGGGGAGCTGTTTTTT. Combining the CDR3 with reference TRBV7-3 and TRBJ2-2 gives the whole variable domain GAGVSQTPSNKVTEKGKYVELRCDPISGHTALYWYRQSLGQGPEFLIYFQGTGAADDSGLPNDRFFAVRPEGSVSTLKIQRTERGDSAVYLCASSDRGHGELFFGEGSRLTVL.